This is a list of T cell receptor beta chains from one sample in a study of blood T cells in healthy people across ages. MiXCR, applied by TCRdb to the 5' RACE reads, yields one record per CDR3 protein. The data contain roughly 1,000,000 distinct CDR3 sequences, around 27% of them singletons. These data were also filed under a second study, of T cells of mothers and their children.

The sequencing input was blood. These TCRs come from a girl under 10 years old in good health. CDR3s leave out the opening cysteine and the closing phenylalanine or tryptophan. Each record gives: J gene, V gene, CDR3 protein.

>TRBJ2-3|TRBV27
ASGSGGREADTQY
>TRBJ2-1|TRBV16
ASSQGDFNNEQF
>TRBJ2-5|TRBV20-1
SARDLRAVVETQY
>TRBJ2-5|TRBV29-1
SVHSGGQETQY
>TRBJ1-1|TRBV7-9
ASSSMGGSEAF
>TRBJ2-2|TRBV7-2
ASSFPGSLTGELF
>TRBJ2-1|TRBV4-3
ASSQDHSGVYNEQF
>TRBJ2-3|TRBV7-9
ASSPRRRTSGGADTQY
>TRBJ2-1|TRBV11-2
ASQGGEQF
>TRBJ1-6|TRBV7-2
ASSLWRNYNSPLH
>TRBJ1-6|TRBV12-3/TRBV12-4
ASRGNNSPLH
>TRBJ1-5|TRBV20-1
SARDPTRQYNQPQH
>TRBJ2-1|TRBV18
ASSRVSEGSSYNEQF
>TRBJ2-7|TRBV7-6
ASSLAAGVGHEQY
>TRBJ2-7|TRBV7-8
ASTPSRDRPHEQY
>NA|TRBV24-1
ATSGTSDEQF
>TRBJ2-7|TRBV21-1
ASSKVGRLGNEQY
>TRBJ1-5|TRBV12-3/TRBV12-4
ASSSGTEVSPQPQH
>TRBJ2-7|TRBV27
ASEDRPSSYEQY
>TRBJ2-7|TRBV2
ASGHKDRASYYEQY
>TRBJ2-5|TRBV29-1
SVRGVIGETQY
>TRBJ2-5|TRBV11-1
ASSSGLVLGQETQY
>TRBJ2-4|TRBV13
ASSLLTGLAKNIQY
>NA|TRBV12-3/TRBV12-4
ATDGGGEQF
>TRBJ1-2|TRBV10-3
AINPRGRFQGYT